One sample yielded the 10 T cell receptor beta chains listed below, sequenced in a study of blood T cell repertoires in COVID-19. Sequenced by immunoSEQ multiplex PCR; TCRdb stores in-frame clones only, minus some. The data contain some 140,000 clones, under 85% of them singletons. Sequencing used peripheral blood. These receptors came from a man in his 60s with COVID-19, enrolled during active disease.

The chain combines TRBV12-3 or TRBV12-4 with TRBJ1-2; unclear D gene. The V and J ends lost 6 bases and 8 bases respectively, with 13 bases between them. The CDR3 loop spans 12 amino acids. The CDR3 spells CASSRLTRGYTF. DNA of the CDR3: TGTGCCAGCAGCCGCCTTACCCGGGGCTACACCTTC.

This clone has a handful of counts. This chain connects TRBV7-8 to TRBJ2-7; D perhaps matches TRBD2 (6 bases). Trimming left V 1 base short and J 3 bases short, with 7 bases between. Germline assignment: CDR1 SGHVS and CDR2 FQNEAQ. The CDR3 has 13 amino acids. CDR3 sequence (DNA): TGTGCCAGCAGCTTAGAGCGGGTCTACGAGCAGTACTTC. This codes for CASSLERVYEQYF.

The rearrangement uses TRBV3-1 (or the pseudogene TRBV3-2) and TRBJ2-1, with 10 bases lining up with TRBD2. This CDR3 is 19 amino acids long. Trimming removed 1 base from V and 7 bases from J; junction bases left unmatched: 16. Germline CDR1 reads LGHDT; CDR2 reads YNNKEL (reference sequence). The CDR3 loop is CASSQVGLRTSGGGNEQFF. The CDR3 nucleotides are TGTGCCAGCAGCCAAGTGGGGCTGAGGACTAGCGGAGGGGGGAATGAGCAGTTCTTC.

In regard to this clone: This specimen includes other DNA sequences encoding the same CDR3. The chain is built from TRBV9 and TRBJ1-6, with TRBD1 matching 10 bases. The CDR3 is 15 residues long. J gave up 10 bases and V 4 bases, and 8 bases lay outside the gene matches. CDR1 is SGDLS, CDR2 YYNGEE, per germline. The CDR3 region is CASSPSGQGYSPLHF. The CDR3 DNA reads as TGTGCCAGCAGCCCTTCGGGACAGGGGTACTCACCCCTCCACTTT.

The chain uses TRBV19 and TRBJ2-2; D remains ambiguous. The CDR3 loop spans 14 amino acids. CDR1 LNHDA and CDR2 SQIVND come from the germline V gene (reference sequence). V dropped 5 bases and J dropped 0 bases, with 7 bases sitting between them. Here the CDR3 DNA reads TGTGCCAGTAGTCTACAGCCGAACACCGGGGAGCTGTTTTTT. As protein: CASSLQPNTGELFF.

V usage is TRBV7-2 and J usage is TRBJ1-2; TRBD1 matches at 7 bases. Germline V gene data show CDR1 as SGHTA and CDR2 as FQGNSA. The CDR3 contains 15 residues. Trimming cost V 7 bases and J 0 bases; bases outside gene matches: 8. CDR3 DNA: TGTGCCAGCACCTCGTCAGGGGGTACTAACTATGGCTACACCTTC. This codes for CASTSSGGTNYGYTF.

The CDR3 loop is CASSLAGSSTGELFF. The CDR3 coding sequence is TGTGCCAGCAGTTTGGCGGGATCAAGCACCGGGGAGCTGTTTTTT. The rearrangement joins TRBV27 to TRBJ2-2; perhaps TRBD2 as D (6 bases). V was cut by 3 bases and J by 4 bases, with 12 bases left in between. Germline V CDR1 and CDR2: MNHEY, SMNVEV (reference sequence). The CDR3 extends over 15 amino acids.

The V and J genes are TRBV18 and TRBJ1-1; tentatively, D is TRBD1 (6 bases). CDR1 KGHSH and CDR2 LQKENI come from the germline V gene. This CDR3 is 14 amino acids long. V shed 3 bases and J shed 6 bases, with 14 bases lying between them. The CDR3 coding sequence is TGTGCCAGCTCACCGCAACAGGGCCTGCCTGAAGCTTTCTTT. Translation gives CASSPQQGLPEAFF.

The chain recombines TRBV6-5 with TRBJ1-5, with 7 bases lining up with TRBD1. Germline V gene sequence: CDR1 MNHEY, CDR2 SVGAGI. CDR3 length: 15 amino acids. Trimming cost V 6 bases and J 2 bases; bases outside gene matches: 7. The CDR3 reads CASSLDRSGNQPQHF. DNA for the CDR3: TGTGCCAGCAGCCTGGACAGGTCTGGCAATCAGCCCCAGCATTTT.

The V call is TRBV7-9, the J call TRBJ1-5; D is undetermined. V shed 3 bases and J shed 6 bases, with 9 bases lying between them. Germline lookup yields CDR1 SEHNR and CDR2 FQNEAQ (reference sequence). The CDR3 is 13 residues long. CDR3 region: CASSFGPSQPQHF. The CDR3 DNA follows: TGTGCCAGCAGCTTTGGGCCATCTCAGCCCCAGCATTTT.